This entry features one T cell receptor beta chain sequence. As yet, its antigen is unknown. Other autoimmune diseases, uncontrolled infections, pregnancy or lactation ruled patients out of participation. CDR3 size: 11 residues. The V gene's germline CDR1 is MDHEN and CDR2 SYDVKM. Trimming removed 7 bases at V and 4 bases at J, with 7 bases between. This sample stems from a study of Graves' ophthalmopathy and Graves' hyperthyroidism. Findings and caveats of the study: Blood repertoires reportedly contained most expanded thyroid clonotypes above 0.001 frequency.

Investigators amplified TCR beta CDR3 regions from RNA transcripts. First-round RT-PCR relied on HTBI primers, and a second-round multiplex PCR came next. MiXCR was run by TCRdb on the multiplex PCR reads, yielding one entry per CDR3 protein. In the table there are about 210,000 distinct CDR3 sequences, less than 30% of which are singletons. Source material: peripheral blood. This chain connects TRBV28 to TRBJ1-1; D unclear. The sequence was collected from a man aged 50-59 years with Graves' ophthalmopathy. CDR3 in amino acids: CASKLSTEAFF. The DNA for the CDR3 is TGTGCCAGCAAGTTGAGCACTGAAGCTTTCTTT.